A single sample gave rise to the 4 T cell receptor beta chains below, sequenced in a study of T cell repertoires in cytomegalovirus infection. Their specific antigens are unknown. In TCRdb, the reads were re-called with MiXCR into one record per CDR3 protein. The repertoire holds about 830,000 distinct CDR3 sequences, with approximately 32% as singletons. Sequencing used cultured CD8+ T cells from PBMCs, obtained from culture after CMV antigen stimulation. The origin of the receptors is a human donor in good health (CMV status not recorded). Some clones in this sample may be carry-over from other donors' samples.

This clonotype came up a few times. This sequence joins TRBV19 and TRBJ1-1, with a weak D call TRBD1 (5 bases). CDR1 LNHDA and CDR2 SQIVND come from the germline V gene (reference sequence). V was shortened by 5 bases and J by 3 bases, with 16 bases between the two germline ends. The CDR3 has 15 amino acids. The CDR3: CASSSLQGRHTEAFF. The DNA for the CDR3 is TGTGCCAGTAGTTCCCTCCAGGGCAGACACACTGAAGCTTTCTTT.

About this clonotype: A read error is possible here, since a much larger clone lies one base away. This chain connects TRBV7-6 to TRBJ1-5; D gene unclear. From germline, CDR1 is SGHVS and CDR2 FNYEAQ. The CDR3 consists of 14 residues. The CDR3 reads CANSLAYSNQPQHF. CDR3 coding DNA: TGTGCCAACAGCTTAGCATATAGCAATCAGCCCCAGCATTTT.

This clonotype was observed a few times. The junction departs from germline at one end; a sequencing error may be responsible. The rearrangement links TRBV19 to TRBJ1-5; possibly TRBD1 for D (6 bases). This CDR3 has 15 residues. Germline CDR1 and CDR2: LNHDA and SQIVND (reference sequence). The CDR3 here is CASTIRQATNQPQHF. CDR3 sequence (DNA): TGTGCCAGTACTATACGACAGGCGACCAATCAGCCCCAGCATTTT. The whole variable domain, filled in from reference TRBV19 and TRBJ1-5, reads DGGITQSPKYLFRKEGQNVTLSCEQNLNHDAMYWYRQDPGQGLRLIYYSQIVNDFQKGDIAEGYSVSREKKESFPLTVTSAQKNPTAFYLCASTIRQATNQPQHFGDGTRLSIL.

This clonotype was recorded a few times. This rearrangement joins TRBV14 to TRBJ1-4; D ambiguous. CDR1 and CDR2 (germline): SGHDN, FVKESK. The CDR3 is 15 amino acids. The V and J ends lost 1 base and 7 bases respectively, with 13 bases between them. The CDR3 DNA reads as TGTGCCAGCAGCCAAGTTCGGGGTCGGGTTGAAAAACTGTTTTTT. As protein: CASSQVRGRVEKLFF. Full variable domain (outside the CDR3, taken from reference TRBV14 and TRBJ1-4): EAGVTQFPSHSVIEKGQTVTLRCDPISGHDNLYWYRRVMGKEIKFLLHFVKESKQDESGMPNNRFLAERTGGTYSTLKVQPAELEDSGVYFCASSQVRGRVEKLFFGSGTQLSVL.